These 19 T cell receptor beta chains came from one sample sequenced in a study of cytomegalovirus exposure and HLA in healthy donors. PCR used 60 Vbeta primers and 13 Jbeta primers. Measured with immunoSEQ multiplex PCR; TCRdb has only the in-frame clones, and not every one. The sample consists of 150,000 to 200,000 clones, 81% of them appearing once. The sequenced sample was PBMCs. The receptors shown here come from a man between 50 and 59 years old in good health and CMV-seronegative.

This clone was seen only a few times. This rearrangement joins TRBV9 to TRBJ2-7, with 8 bases identical to TRBD2. CDR3 length: 15 residues. The trim removed 0 bases at V and 4 bases at J, leaving 6 bases unmatched. Germline CDR1 and CDR2: SGDLS and YYNGEE. DNA for the CDR3: TGTGCCAGCAGCGTAGCGGCGGGGGGTGTTTACGAGCAGTACTTC. This encodes CASSVAAGGVYEQYF.

The V and J genes are TRBV2 and TRBJ1-5, with D possibly matching TRBD1 (6 bases). V was trimmed by 5 bases and J by 7 bases, leaving 18 bases between them. The CDR3 spans 15 residues. The germline V gene encodes CDR1 SNHLY and CDR2 FYNNEI. The CDR3 sequence is CASSRGGGAGQPQHF. CDR3 sequence (DNA): TGTGCCAGCAGTCGGGGTGGGGGGGCAGGCCAGCCCCAGCATTTT.

This clone showed up just once. The chain carries TRBV7-2 and TRBJ1-2; D gene unclear. The CDR3 is 11 amino acids. Looked up from germline, CDR1 is SGHTA and CDR2 is FQGNSA. V lost 5 bases and J lost 10, with 11 bases in between. CDR3 amino acids: CASSPASVYTF. In nucleotides, the CDR3 is TGTGCCAGCAGCCCTGCCAGTGTCTACACCTTC.

V and J are TRBV5-1 and TRBJ2-1; the D gene is possibly TRBD2 (5 bases). Germline CDR1 reads SGHRS; CDR2 reads YFSETQ. CDR3 length: 15 amino acids. The V end was cut by 2 bases, the J end by 0 bases, with 9 bases between. In nucleotides, the CDR3 is TGCGCCAGCAGCTTCAGTGGGAGCTCCTACAATGAGCAGTTCTTC. Its protein is CASSFSGSSYNEQFF.

The chain couples TRBV19 to TRBJ1-4, with TRBD1 matching 8 bases. The CDR3 runs 15 residues. V shed 4 bases, J shed 8 bases, and the junction held 9 bases outside the gene matches. The germline CDR1 and CDR2 sequences are LNHDA and SQIVND (reference sequence). CDR3 DNA: TGTGCCAGTAGTAATCAGGGGGCAGGAGAAGAAAAACTGTTTTTT. It encodes CASSNQGAGEEKLFF.

The chain joins TRBV2 to TRBJ1-4; tentative D call: TRBD1 (5 bases). V was pared by 4 bases and J by 5 bases, with 14 bases between. The CDR3 covers 15 residues. Germline loops: CDR1 SNHLY, CDR2 FYNNEI. The CDR3 DNA reads TGTGCCAGCAGTGTGGCTGGGAAGGGGAATGAAAAACTGTTTTTT. Protein sequence: CASSVAGKGNEKLFF.

Remarks on this clone: Additional DNA sequences in this sample encode the identical CDR3. V usage is TRBV7-2 and J usage is TRBJ1-1; TRBD1 aligns across 7 bases. This CDR3 is built from 14 residues. The V and J ends lost 1 base and 1 base, in that order; junction bases with no gene match: 0. Germline CDR1 SGHTA, CDR2 FQGNSA. The CDR3 is CASSLDRGNTEAFF. The CDR3, as DNA: TGTGCCAGCAGCTTAGACAGGGGGAACACTGAAGCTTTCTTT. Drawing the rest from reference TRBV7-2 and TRBJ1-1, the complete variable domain is GAGVSQSPSNKVTEKGKDVELRCDPISGHTALYWYRQSLGQGLEFLIYFQGNSAPDKSGLPSDRFSAERTGGSVSTLTIQRTQQEDSAVYLCASSLDRGNTEAFFGQGTRLTVV.

This clone was detected a few times. The chain links TRBV7-8 to TRBJ1-1; 7 nucleotides line up with TRBD1. This CDR3 spans 11 amino acids. The ends lost 5 bases at V and 8 bases at J; junction bases unmatched: 2. CDR1 SGHVS and CDR2 FQNEAQ come from the germline V gene. The CDR3 spells CASSQGQEAFF. CDR3 DNA sequence: TGTGCCAGCAGCCAGGGACAGGAAGCTTTCTTT. The entire variable domain, with the rest obtained from reference TRBV7-8 and TRBJ1-1, is as follows: GAGVSQSPRYKVAKRGQDVALRCDPISGHVSLFWYQQALGQGPEFLTYFQNEAQLDKSGLPSDRFFAERPEGSVSTLKIQRTQQEDSAVYLCASSQGQEAFFGQGTRLTVV.

The rearrangement links TRBV28 to TRBJ2-1, with 7 bases aligning to TRBD1. The CDR3 consists of 17 residues. Germline CDR1 and CDR2: MDHEN and SYDVKM. V lost 6 bases and J lost 4; bases outside the gene matches: 15. The CDR3 here is CASSANTGDPGYNEQFF. CDR3 nucleotide sequence: TGTGCCAGCAGCGCCAATACAGGGGATCCGGGTTACAATGAGCAGTTCTTC.

The V and J genes are TRBV28 and TRBJ2-1; 8 nucleotides match TRBD2. The CDR3 spans 14 residues. V shed 7 bases, J shed 7 bases, and the junction held 9 bases outside the gene matches. Germline V CDR1 and CDR2: MDHEN, SYDVKM. The CDR3 DNA is TGTGCCAGCAACAAACGGGGGGGCGGGAATGAGCAGTTCTTC. Protein: CASNKRGGGNEQFF.

The chain recombines TRBV6-6 with TRBJ2-1; TRBD2 aligns across 7 bases. V dropped 5 bases and J dropped 5; count of bases not matched to a gene: 6. The CDR3 consists of 14 residues. In germline, CDR1 is MNHNY, CDR2 SVGAGI (reference sequence). This chain's CDR3 is CASSLRGDHNEQFF. In DNA, the CDR3 is TGTGCCAGCAGTCTTCGGGGGGACCACAATGAGCAGTTCTTC.

This clone showed up just a few times. The chain is built from TRBV5-5 and TRBJ1-5; D perhaps matches TRBD1 (5 bases). Germline assignment: CDR1 SGHKS and CDR2 YYEKEE (reference sequence). V lost 4 bases and J 3 bases, leaving 17 bases between the germline ends. The CDR3 has 16 amino acids. CDR3 region: CASSPDQGLPNQPQHF. As DNA, the CDR3 is TGTGCCAGCAGCCCAGACCAGGGCCTTCCCAATCAGCCCCAGCATTTT.

This chain connects TRBV6-5 to TRBJ1-5, with a possible D match to TRBD1 (5 bases). Germline V gives CDR1 MNHEY, CDR2 SVGAGI. The CDR3 spans 13 residues. V was shortened by 6 bases and J by 5 bases, with 11 bases between the two germline ends. CDR3 amino acids: CASREGRDQPQHF. CDR3 in DNA: TGTGCCAGCAGGGAGGGGAGGGATCAGCCCCAGCATTTT.

The chain employs TRBV2 and TRBJ2-5; 11 bases fit TRBD2. The J call may be incorrect, as the DNA end agrees better with TRBJ2-7. The CDR3 is 15 residues long. CDR1 SNHLY and CDR2 FYNNEI come from the germline V gene. The CDR3 DNA reads TGTGCCAGCAGGGGAGGGACTAGCGGAGACTACGAGCAGTACTTC. Its translation is CASRGGTSGDYEQYF.

The chain combines TRBV6-6 with TRBJ1-5; maybe TRBD1 (5 bases). The germline V and J ends were trimmed by 6 bases and 2 bases, with 11 bases remaining between them. Per the germline V gene, CDR1 is MNHNY and CDR2 is SVGAGI (reference sequence). The CDR3 runs 14 residues. In DNA form, the CDR3 reads TGTGCCAGCAGCTCAGGGAAGGGCAATCAGCCCCAGCATTTT. This gives the protein CASSSGKGNQPQHF.

A word on this clone: The germline gene is not matched at one end of the junction; a read error may be the cause. J is TRBJ1-5 and V is TRBV7-9, with D unresolved. Per germline, CDR1 SEHNR and CDR2 FQNEAQ (reference sequence). CDR3 length: 14 amino acids. CDR3 residues: CSSSFSNGDQPQHF. The CDR3 coding sequence is TGTTCCAGCAGCTTTTCTAACGGGGATCAGCCCCAGCATTTT.

The chain joins TRBV5-1 to TRBJ1-6, with 9 positions matching TRBD1. CDR3 length: 16 residues. The V segment lost 1 base and the J segment 10 bases; nucleotides outside the gene matches: 9. Germline loops: CDR1 SGHRS, CDR2 YFSETQ. The CDR3 DNA reads as TGCGCCAGCAGCTTGTACCCGGGACAGGGCAACTCACCCCTCCACTTT. Translated: CASSLYPGQGNSPLHF.

This clone was picked up a small number of times. This chain joins TRBV27 and TRBJ2-3; 14 positions match TRBD2. The V gene's germline CDR1 is MNHEY and CDR2 SMNVEV (reference sequence). Germline trimming cut 8 bases from V and 6 bases from J; bases unmatched to any gene: 7. The CDR3 loop spans 15 amino acids. In DNA, the CDR3 is TGTGCCAGCGGGCGACTAGCGGGGGGGCTGGATACGCAGTATTTT. This translates into CASGRLAGGLDTQYF.

J is TRBJ1-1 and V is TRBV11-2; D not resolved. CDR3 length: 14 amino acids. The germline V gene encodes CDR1 SGHAT and CDR2 FQNNGV. Trimming took 2 bases from V and 5 from J, leaving 12 bases between them. CDR3 loop: CASSLKGRSTEAFF. The CDR3 coding sequence is TGTGCCAGCAGCTTAAAAGGGAGGTCGACTGAAGCTTTCTTT.